The 21 T cell receptor beta chains presented below share a single source sample, sequenced in a study of early T cells in non-severe SARS-CoV-2 infection. MiXCR was run by TCRdb on the 5' RACE reads, yielding one entry per CDR3 protein. The table lists tens of thousands of distinct CDR3 sequences, approximately 7.2% of them singletons, with around 11% in the top ten. The sequencing here drew on whole blood, taken at baseline. The receptors were gathered from an adult who was a healthcare worker with PCR-confirmed SARS-CoV-2 infection or an uninfected control (not recorded which).

This clonotype was observed many times. CDR3 DNA: TGTGCCAGCACCGACCTCTCCATTCGGGAGGGGGAGCTGTTTTTT. Translating it yields CASTDLSIREGELFF. V is TRBV11-2 and J is TRBJ2-2; D is perhaps TRBD2 (6 bases). Germline-derived CDR1 and CDR2 are SGHAT and FQNNGV. Between the trimmed V and J ends, which lost 7 bases and 8 bases, there was a span of 20 bases. This CDR3 has 15 residues.

The table lists this clonotype with many counts. The chain couples TRBV19 to TRBJ2-5; D is unresolved. Trimming shortened V by 3 bases and J by 1 base, and 6 bases separated the two germline ends. Germline assignment: CDR1 LNHDA and CDR2 SQIVND (reference sequence). The CDR3 is 13 residues long. The CDR3 loop reads CASSIFGQETQYF. In DNA form, the CDR3 reads TGTGCCAGTAGTATTTTTGGCCAAGAGACCCAGTACTTC.

This clonotype was observed a handful of times. This chain connects TRBV9 to TRBJ1-1; maybe TRBD1 (5 bases). CDR3 length: 14 amino acids. In germline, CDR1 is SGDLS, CDR2 YYNGEE. The V end lost 2 bases, the J end lost 2 bases, and 10 bases lay between the germline ends. CDR3 nucleotides: TGTGCCAGCAGCGTTGCCCGGACAAACACTGAAGCTTTCTTT. Residues: CASSVARTNTEAFF.

This clonotype was seen only a few times. The genes are TRBV5-1 and TRBJ1-6; D uncertain. The CDR3 extends over 14 amino acids. The V gene's germline CDR1 is SGHRS and CDR2 YFSETQ. The V gene lost 4 bases and the J gene lost 14 bases, with 19 bases spanning the gap. The CDR3 sequence is CASSHDTPEGTLHF. The CDR3 nucleotides read TGCGCCAGCAGCCATGACACCCCTGAGGGTACCCTCCACTTT.

In this sample, this clonotype turned up many times. V gene TRBV7-2 combines with J gene TRBJ1-5, with D hard to call. V was shortened by 1 base and J by 0 bases, with 10 bases between the two germline ends. The CDR3 runs 16 residues. Per the germline V gene, CDR1 is SGHTA and CDR2 is FQGNSA. The CDR3 sequence is CASSLGGGDSNQPQHF. In nucleotides, the CDR3 is TGTGCCAGCAGCTTAGGGGGAGGTGATAGCAATCAGCCCCAGCATTTT.

This clonotype was found many times. The chain combines TRBV19 with TRBJ2-1; 10 nucleotides align to TRBD2. J lost 10 bases, V lost 7 bases, and 7 bases had no gene match. The CDR3 runs to 13 residues. CDR1 is LNHDA, CDR2 SQIVND, per germline (reference sequence). As DNA, the CDR3 is TGTGCCAGTAACAGCGGGGGGGCCCGGGAGCAGTTCTTC. Encoded protein: CASNSGGAREQFF.

The gene calls are TRBV5-5 and TRBJ1-2, with D perhaps TRBD1 (5 bases). Germline values: CDR1 SGHKS, CDR2 YYEKEE (reference sequence). V dropped 0 bases and J dropped 6 bases, with 12 bases sitting between them. The CDR3 contains 14 residues. The CDR3 DNA is TGTGCCAGCAGCTTGGCCGGGGACTTTAATGGCTACACCTTC. Protein: CASSLAGDFNGYTF.

In this sample, this clonotype turned up a few times. The rearrangement links TRBV18 to TRBJ1-4, with 7 nucleotides matching TRBD1. The CDR3 length is 14 residues. V was clipped by 6 bases and J by 3 bases; unmatched bases: 4. Germline values: CDR1 KGHSH, CDR2 LQKENI. The CDR3 spells CASSLRGSNEKLFF. The DNA for the CDR3 is TGTGCCAGCTCCCTCAGGGGGTCTAATGAAAAACTGTTTTTT.

This clonotype was detected ten times or more. The chain combines TRBV11-3 with TRBJ2-1; D may correspond to TRBD1 or TRBD2 (6 bases each). The CDR3 is 13 amino acids. V dropped 5 bases and J dropped 6 bases, with 11 bases sitting between them. The germline gives CDR1 SGHNT, CDR2 YENEEA. CDR3 amino acids: CASSGGGSNEQFF. DNA of the CDR3: TGTGCCAGCAGCGGAGGGGGGTCCAATGAGCAGTTCTTC. The full variable domain, its missing parts supplied by reference TRBV11-3 and TRBJ2-1, is EAGVVQSPRYKIIEKKQPVAFWCNPISGHNTLYWYLQNLGQGPELLIRYENEEAVDDSQLPKDRFSAERLKGVDSTLKIQPAELGDSAVYLCASSGGGSNEQFFGPGTRLTVL.

This clonotype was observed a handful of times. The chain combines TRBV11-2 with TRBJ2-7; TRBD1 matches at 8 bases. The CDR3 is 15 residues long. J was trimmed by 2 bases and V by 5 bases; bases with no gene match: 8. Looked up from germline, CDR1 is SGHAT and CDR2 is FQNNGV. CDR3 sequence reads: CASSTSTGDTYEQYF. CDR3 nucleotides: TGTGCCAGCAGCACTTCGACAGGGGATACCTACGAGCAGTACTTC.

This clonotype was seen many times. The gene calls are TRBV7-9 and TRBJ1-4; D is ambiguous. The CDR3 totals 14 residues. Germline CDR1 is SEHNR and CDR2 is FQNEAQ (reference sequence). The V end was cut by 5 bases, the J end by 7 bases, with 14 bases between. CDR3 sequence (DNA): TGTGCCAGCAGCCCACGCGAGGGTTTTGAAAAACTGTTTTTT. It specifies CASSPREGFEKLFF.

This clonotype has just a few counts. V is TRBV12-3 or TRBV12-4 and J is TRBJ2-3, with D maybe TRBD2 (5 bases). Deletions cut 6 bases from V and 1 base from J, with 5 bases between. The CDR3 totals 12 residues. The CDR3 DNA is TGTGCCAGCAGCGGGGGCACAGATACGCAGTATTTT. Encoded protein: CASSGGTDTQYF.

This chain joins TRBV29-1 and TRBJ2-7, with 7 bases lining up with TRBD2. This CDR3 contains 12 residues. The J segment lost 6 bases and the V segment lost 6 bases, leaving 8 bases of the junction unmatched. Germline-derived CDR1 and CDR2 are SQVTM and ANQGSEA. The CDR3 DNA follows: TGCAGCGTCTGGTCGGGGGAGGGCGAGCAGTACTTC. This codes for CSVWSGEGEQYF.

The genes are TRBV10-3 and TRBJ2-3, with D perhaps being TRBD1 or TRBD2 (6 bases each). The V end lost 4 bases, the J end lost 0 bases, and 8 bases lay between the germline ends. Germline values: CDR1 ENHRY, CDR2 SYGVKD. The CDR3 loop spans 14 amino acids. CDR3 coding DNA: TGTGCCATCAGTGGAGGGGGGAGCACAGATACGCAGTATTTT. It is translated as CAISGGGSTDTQYF.

This clonotype came up a few times. The chain combines TRBV4-2 with TRBJ1-1; 11 nucleotides align to TRBD1. In germline, CDR1 is LGHNA, CDR2 YNFKEQ. The CDR3 contains 16 residues. J lost 4 bases, V lost 0 bases, and 4 bases had no gene match. The CDR3 loop is CASSQDRTGGGTEAFF. The CDR3 nucleotides read TGTGCCAGCAGCCAAGATAGGACAGGGGGCGGCACTGAAGCTTTCTTT.

This clonotype has at least ten counts. The genes are TRBV10-3 and TRBJ2-1; D perhaps matches TRBD1 (6 bases). The CDR3 totals 15 residues. Germline values: CDR1 ENHRY, CDR2 SYGVKD. Trimming took off 7 bases at V and 4 bases at J, with 17 bases between the two ends. The CDR3 nucleotides read TGTGCCATCAAACCCGACGACAGGACGTACAATGAGCAGTTCTTC. This sequence encodes CAIKPDDRTYNEQFF.

The rearrangement links TRBV21-1 to TRBJ2-7; the D call of TRBD2 is as the table states it, not checked on the DNA. TRBV21-1 is designated a pseudogene. CDR3 length: 13 residues. The chain's CDR3 is CASSNGGSGEQYF. CDR3 DNA: TGTGCCAGCAGCAACGGAGGGTCGGGCGAGCAGTACTTC.

The rearrangement links TRBV19 to TRBJ2-1, with D perhaps matching TRBD2 (5 bases). This CDR3 region has 15 residues. From germline, CDR1 is LNHDA and CDR2 SQIVND (reference sequence). The ends were cut back, 6 bases at V and 7 bases at J, with 19 bases in the middle. The CDR3 loop reads CASSQGLPLKNEQFF. The CDR3, as DNA: TGTGCCAGTAGCCAAGGACTTCCGTTGAAAAATGAGCAGTTCTTC.

There are many counts of this clonotype. The chain couples TRBV11-2 to TRBJ2-5, with D tentatively TRBD1 or TRBD2 (5 bases each). This CDR3 comprises 15 residues. V was cut by 5 bases and J by 12 bases, with 25 bases left in between. CDR1 is SGHAT and CDR2 is FQNNGV in the germline V gene. Here the CDR3 reads CASSLEGRRHRGKYF. In DNA form, the CDR3 reads TGTGCCAGCAGCCTCGAGGGACGGCGCCACCGAGGGAAGTACTTC. Based on the CDR3 plus reference TRBV11-2 and TRBJ2-5, the full variable domain is EAGVAQSPRYKIIEKRQSVAFWCNPISGHATLYWYQQILGQGPKLLIQFQNNGVVDDSQLPKDRFSAERLKGVDSTLKIQPAKLEDSAVYLCASSLEGRRHRGKYFGPGTRLLVL.

At least ten counts were recorded for this clonotype. V gene TRBV14 combines with J gene TRBJ1-2; 9 bases are a match to TRBD1. CDR3 size: 15 residues. Germline assignment: CDR1 SGHDN and CDR2 FVKESK. V dropped 4 bases and J dropped 0; count of bases not matched to a gene: 3. CDR3 in DNA: TGTGCCAGCAGCCGGGACAGGGTCCCTAACTATGGCTACACCTTC. It translates to CASSRDRVPNYGYTF.

This clonotype showed up just a few times. This rearrangement joins TRBV7-2 to TRBJ1-3; unclear D gene. Trimming took 5 bases from V and 4 from J, leaving 15 bases between them. Germline V lookup: CDR1 SGHTA, CDR2 FQGNSA. There are 15 residues in the CDR3. In DNA form, the CDR3 reads TGTGCCAGCAGCCTTTCTTCCCTCAACGGAAACACCATATATTTT. It encodes CASSLSSLNGNTIYF.